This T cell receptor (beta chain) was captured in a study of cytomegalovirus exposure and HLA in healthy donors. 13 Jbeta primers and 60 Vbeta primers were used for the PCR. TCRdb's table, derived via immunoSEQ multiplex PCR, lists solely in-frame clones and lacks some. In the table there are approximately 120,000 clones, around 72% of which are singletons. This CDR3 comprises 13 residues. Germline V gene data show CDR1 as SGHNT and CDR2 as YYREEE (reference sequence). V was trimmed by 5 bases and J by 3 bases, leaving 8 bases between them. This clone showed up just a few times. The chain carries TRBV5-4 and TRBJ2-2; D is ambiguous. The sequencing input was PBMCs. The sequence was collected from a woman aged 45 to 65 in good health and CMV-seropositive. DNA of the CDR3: TGTGCCAGCAGTTTACAAGACACCGGGGAGCTGTTTTTT. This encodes CASSLQDTGELFF. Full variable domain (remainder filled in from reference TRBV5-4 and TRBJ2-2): ETGVTQSPTHLIKTRGQQVTLRCSSQSGHNTVSWYQQALGQGPQFIFQYYREEENGRGNFPPRFSGLQFPNYSSELNVNALELDDSALYLCASSLQDTGELFFGEGSRLTVL.